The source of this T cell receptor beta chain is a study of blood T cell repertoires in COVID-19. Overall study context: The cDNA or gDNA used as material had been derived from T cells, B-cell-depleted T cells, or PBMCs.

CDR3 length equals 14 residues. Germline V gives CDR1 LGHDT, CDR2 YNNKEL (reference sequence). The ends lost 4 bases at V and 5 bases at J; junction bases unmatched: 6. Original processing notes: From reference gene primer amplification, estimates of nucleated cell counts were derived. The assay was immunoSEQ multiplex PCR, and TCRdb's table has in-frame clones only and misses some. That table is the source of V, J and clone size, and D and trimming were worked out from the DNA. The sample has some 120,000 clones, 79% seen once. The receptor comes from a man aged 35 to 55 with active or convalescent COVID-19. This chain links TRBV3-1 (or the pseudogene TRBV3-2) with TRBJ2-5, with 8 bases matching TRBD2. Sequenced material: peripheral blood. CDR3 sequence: CASSLGGAGETQYF. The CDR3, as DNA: TGTGCCAGCAGCCTCGGGGGGGCCGGGGAGACCCAGTACTTC.